Listed below are T cell receptor beta chains from one sample, sequenced in a study of human CD8 memory T cell subsets. Following a re-call of the 5' RACE reads, TCRdb has one entry per CDR3 protein and lacks DNA. This sample's table has approximately 12,000 distinct CDR3 sequences. The material sequenced was CD8+ T cells from PBMCs. The receptors stem from a human donor in good health. The CDR3 runs from the conserved cysteine through the conserved F or W. Clone size is shown for a subset of rows, as once, few, many or a class of expanded clone.

J gene	V gene	clone size	CDR3 length	CDR3 protein
TRBJ2-3	TRBV6-1	medium-sized	14	CATGDSNGADTQYF
TRBJ2-7	TRBV4-1	-	16	CASSQGLAGEVYEQYF
TRBJ1-2	TRBV28	-	17	CASSTLRSDRGVYGYTF
TRBJ2-7	TRBV15	-	14	CATSHRGRRGEQYF
TRBJ2-3	TRBV29-1	-	14	CSVVLAGEGDTQYF
TRBJ1-4	TRBV20-1	-	14	CSARMDRYNEKLFF
TRBJ2-7	TRBV29-1	medium-sized	13	CSATAGYSYEQYF
TRBJ2-4	TRBV7-9	medium-sized	15	CASSSGDLAKNIQYF
TRBJ1-1	TRBV7-3	-	13	CASSAWGDTEAFF
TRBJ1-5	TRBV20-1	medium-sized	17	CSARDVLTARLNQPQHF
TRBJ2-7	TRBV2	-	16	CASSEAFADLAYEQYF
TRBJ2-2	TRBV7-2	-	17	CASSSGPGQRNTGELFF
TRBJ2-1	TRBV6-2/TRBV6-3	-	19	CASSFSGLAGGSSYNEQFF
TRBJ1-1	TRBV7-2	-	11	CASSMGAEAFF
TRBJ2-7	TRBV6-5	-	14	CASSYGQGADEQYF
TRBJ2-7	TRBV28	-	13	CASEIPSSYEQYF
TRBJ2-3	TRBV7-2	medium-sized	12	CASSSWTDTQYF
TRBJ2-3	TRBV28	medium-sized	12	CASSPPSDTQYF
TRBJ2-1	TRBV5-1	-	13	CASSLGGHNEQFF
TRBJ2-1	TRBV7-8	-	16	CASSEGLAGAYNEQFF
TRBJ1-5	TRBV4-1	-	15	CASSQAVTGDQPQHF
TRBJ2-1	TRBV6-2/TRBV6-3	-	15	CASEFLAGLGGEQFF
TRBJ1-1	TRBV3-1	-	17	CASSQVAGRGLNTEAFF
TRBJ2-5	TRBV6-2/TRBV6-3	-	16	CASSYSEGFSEETQYF
TRBJ2-1	TRBV12-3/TRBV12-4	-	13	CASNPGAGNEQFF
TRBJ2-3	TRBV27	medium-sized	13	CASSLFPTDTQYF
TRBJ2-7	TRBV12-3/TRBV12-4	-	14	CASSSSGGSYEQYF
TRBJ2-7	TRBV5-6	-	14	CASSRTGSIYEQYF
TRBJ2-4	TRBV2	-	15	CASSEWGTSGNIQYF
TRBJ2-3	TRBV24-1	-	13	CATSIGDTDTQYF
TRBJ2-3	TRBV12-3/TRBV12-4	-	14	CASSFTGRTDTQYF
TRBJ2-1	TRBV9	-	13	CASSVVRLGEQFF
TRBJ2-7	TRBV9	-	13	CASGPYLNSEQYF
TRBJ1-4	TRBV6-5	-	15	CASSYQDGTNEKLFF
TRBJ1-2	TRBV2	-	16	CASSEPVLGGDQRYTF
TRBJ2-7	TRBV6-6	-	12	CASSQSSYEQYF
TRBJ2-1	TRBV6-5	-	13	CASSYSTTYEQFF
TRBJ2-7	TRBV5-1	-	14	CASSQGVWAYEQYF
TRBJ2-7	TRBV28	-	12	CASSQGAYEQYF
TRBJ2-2	TRBV7-9	-	13	CASSWTDSGELFF
TRBJ2-5	TRBV7-8	-	15	CASSLGATAQETQYF
TRBJ2-1	TRBV7-3	-	13	CASSLDRGNEQFF
TRBJ2-1	TRBV6-2/TRBV6-3	medium-sized	15	CASSYGLAPLNEQFF
TRBJ2-7	TRBV28	-	18	CASSFSSGVGGLGNEQYF